This TCR beta chain was observed in a study of Graves' ophthalmopathy and Graves' hyperthyroidism. The study amplified TCR beta CDR3 regions using RNA transcripts. HTBI primers served in a first-round RT-PCR, which a second-round multiplex PCR followed. TCRdb processed the multiplex PCR reads anew with MiXCR; each CDR3 protein has one entry. The profile shows 350,000 to 450,000 distinct CDR3 sequences, roughly 21% of them singletons. This clonotype has a count of ten or more. The sequencing sample was made of peripheral blood. The clonotype originates from a woman in her late teens or twenties with stable Graves' hyperthyroidism.

The CDR3 region has the DNA TGTGCCAGCAGCTATGGACCGGACTACGAGCAGTACTTC. It encodes CASSYGPDYEQYF. The chain is built from TRBV7-2 and TRBJ2-7; D unresolved. The CDR3 totals 13 residues. In germline, CDR1 is SGHTA, CDR2 FQGNSA. Trimming left V 4 bases short and J 3 bases short, with 10 bases between.